The next 9 T cell receptor beta chains were all read from a single sample in a study of cytomegalovirus exposure and HLA in healthy donors. Measured with immunoSEQ multiplex PCR; TCRdb has only the in-frame clones, and not every one. The sample lists over 100,000 clones, nearly 90% occurring once. Sequencing was done on a sample of PBMCs. These receptor sequences come from a man aged 30-40 years in good health and CMV-seronegative.

The chain uses TRBV7-9 and TRBJ1-2; the D gene is possibly TRBD1 (6 bases). The CDR3 runs to 16 residues. V dropped 8 bases and J dropped 4 bases, with 23 bases sitting between them. The V gene's germline CDR1 is SEHNR and CDR2 FQNEAQ (reference sequence). This CDR3 is CASFGQDQGNIYGYTF. In DNA, the CDR3 is TGTGCCAGCTTTGGGCAGGATCAGGGGAATATCTATGGCTACACCTTC.

V is TRBV6-1 and J is TRBJ2-7; 7 nucleotides line up with TRBD1. This CDR3 region has 13 residues. J lost 6 bases, V lost 2 bases, and 4 bases had no gene match. Germline V lookup: CDR1 MNHNS, CDR2 SASEGT. The DNA of the CDR3 is TGTGCCAGCAGTGAAAACAGGGGTGGCGAGCAGTACTTC. Its protein is CASSENRGGEQYF.

The chain recombines TRBV4-3 with TRBJ1-4; D is undetermined. Trimming left V 0 bases short and J 0 bases short, with 5 bases between. Germline V gene sequence: CDR1 LGHNA, CDR2 YSLEER. The CDR3 is 15 amino acids. CDR3 residues: CASSQDSATNEKLFF. The CDR3 DNA reads TGCGCCAGCAGCCAAGATAGTGCAACTAATGAAAAACTGTTTTTT.

This sequence joins TRBV4-3 and TRBJ2-3; TRBD2 matches at 12 bases. The CDR3 has 18 residues. Trimming removed 0 bases from V and 2 bases from J; junction bases left unmatched: 6. CDR1 LGHNA and CDR2 YSLEER come from the germline V gene. This chain's CDR3 is CASSQDWGLAGYTDTQYF. The CDR3, as DNA: TGCGCCAGCAGCCAAGATTGGGGACTAGCGGGTTACACAGATACGCAGTATTTT.

The genes are TRBV4-1 and TRBJ2-2; 10 bases are shared with TRBD1. The germline gives CDR1 MGHRA, CDR2 YSYEKL. The junction had 7 bases not matched to a gene; V was cut back by 3 bases and J by 3 bases. The CDR3 is 17 amino acids. The CDR3 DNA reads TGCGCCAGCAGCCACTGGTTCGGGACAGGGGACACCGGGGAGCTGTTTTTT. The encoded protein is CASSHWFGTGDTGELFF.

The chain links TRBV11-3 to TRBJ2-5; D unclear. V was shortened by 5 bases and J by 1 base, with 8 bases between the two germline ends. This CDR3 has 13 amino acids. In germline, CDR1 is SGHNT, CDR2 YENEEA. CDR3 in amino acids: CASSPYFQETQYF. CDR3 DNA: TGTGCCAGCAGCCCTTACTTCCAAGAGACCCAGTACTTC. Complete variable domain (other parts from reference TRBV11-3 and TRBJ2-5): EAGVVQSPRYKIIEKKQPVAFWCNPISGHNTLYWYLQNLGQGPELLIRYENEEAVDDSQLPKDRFSAERLKGVDSTLKIQPAELGDSAVYLCASSPYFQETQYFGPGTRLLVL.

V gene TRBV29-1 combines with J gene TRBJ2-7; D remains unclear. Germline-derived CDR1 and CDR2 are SQVTM and ANQGSEA. The CDR3 runs to 14 residues. Trimming took 0 bases from V and 0 from J, leaving 9 bases between them. DNA for the CDR3: TGCAGCGTTGAAGATCGAGGCAGCTCCTACGAGCAGTACTTC. It yields the protein CSVEDRGSSYEQYF.

The gene calls are TRBV29-1 and TRBJ2-1; no definite D call. With 5 bases removed from V and 1 base from J, the gap between germline ends came to 9 bases. Looked up from germline, CDR1 is SQVTM and CDR2 is ANQGSEA. The CDR3 covers 13 residues. The CDR3 here is CSVFGRSYNEQFF. Written as DNA, the CDR3 is TGCAGCGTTTTTGGTAGATCCTACAATGAGCAGTTCTTC.

V usage is TRBV6-1 and J usage is TRBJ1-6; D is unclear. The ends were cut back, 4 bases at V and 0 bases at J, with 10 bases in the middle. Germline CDR1 MNHNS, CDR2 SASEGT. The CDR3 runs 16 residues. CDR3 DNA sequence: TGTGCCAGCAGTGGCGCCACCGGCTCCTATAATTCACCCCTCCACTTT. It yields the protein CASSGATGSYNSPLHF.